What follows are 17 T cell receptor beta chains derived from one specimen sequenced in a study of technical replicates of blood from a handful of donors. Assay: immunoSEQ multiplex PCR; the TCRdb copy retains only in-frame clones and omits some. This sample carries approximately 100,000 clones, approximately 96% of them seen once, and the ten largest clones take approximately 0.2%. Sequencing was carried out using T cells isolated from PBMCs. Receptor source: a human donor in good health.

V is TRBV18 and J is TRBJ2-4, with 13 bases fitting TRBD2. The CDR3 runs to 15 residues. The germline gives CDR1 KGHSH, CDR2 LQKENI. V lost 6 bases to trimming and J lost 7 bases; unmatched junction nucleotides: 6. For the CDR3, the DNA is TGTGCCAGCTCCCCCAGGACTAGCGGGAGTAACATTCAGTACTTC. Translation gives CASSPRTSGSNIQYF.

This chain joins TRBV6-1 and TRBJ1-6, with 8 bases aligning to TRBD1. CDR3 length: 15 amino acids. With 6 bases clipped from V and 0 bases from J, the junction kept 1 base outside the gene matches. The germline V gene has CDR1 MNHNS and CDR2 SASEGT. CDR3 loop: CASRQGGSYNSPLHF. CDR3 sequence (DNA): TGTGCCAGCAGACAGGGGGGCTCCTATAATTCACCCCTCCACTTT.

Notes on this clone: Other DNA sequences in this sample translate to the same CDR3. The chain recombines TRBV2 with TRBJ1-1; TRBD1 agrees at 10 bases. Losses at the gene ends were 6 bases for V and 4 bases for J; bases not matched to a gene: 2. The length of the CDR3 is 13 residues. Germline V gene sequence: CDR1 SNHLY, CDR2 FYNNEI. The CDR3 region has the DNA TGTGCCAGCAGAGGACAGGGGGGCACTGAAGCTTTCTTT. This sequence encodes CASRGQGGTEAFF.

The chain carries TRBV19 and TRBJ2-5; D is perhaps TRBD1 (6 bases). V shed 3 bases and J shed 0 bases, with 14 bases lying between them. Per the germline V gene, CDR1 is LNHDA and CDR2 is SQIVND (reference sequence). The CDR3 sequence is 16 residues long. This CDR3 is CASSMVQGPDQETQYF. For the CDR3, the DNA is TGTGCCAGTAGTATGGTGCAGGGGCCCGACCAAGAGACCCAGTACTTC.

The V call is TRBV27, the J call TRBJ2-2; D is perhaps TRBD2 (5 bases). CDR1 is MNHEY and CDR2 is SMNVEV in the germline V gene (reference sequence). Trimming took off 5 bases at V and 0 bases at J, with 16 bases between the two ends. CDR3 length equals 17 residues. CDR3 sequence (DNA): TGTGCCAGCAGTCCACCCTGGCCAGCGGCGAACACCGGGGAGCTGTTTTTT. Amino acid sequence: CASSPPWPAANTGELFF.

The rearrangement links TRBV5-6 to TRBJ1-1; D gene ambiguous. This CDR3 is 11 amino acids long. Trimming took 4 bases from V and 8 from J, leaving 9 bases between them. Germline assignment: CDR1 SGHDT and CDR2 YYEEEE. This CDR3 is CASSLSREAFF. The DNA for the CDR3 is TGTGCCAGCAGCCTCTCCCGGGAAGCTTTCTTT.

The J gene is TRBJ2-7, the V gene TRBV7-9; TRBD1 might be the D (6 bases). The CDR3 extends over 12 amino acids. The V end lost 2 bases, the J end lost 7 bases, and 9 bases lay between the germline ends. Germline V gene lookup returns CDR1 SEHNR and CDR2 FQNEAQ (reference sequence). In DNA form, the CDR3 reads TGTGCCAGCAGCTTAACCACAGGGGAGCAGTACTTC. This translates into CASSLTTGEQYF.

V usage is TRBV5-1 and J usage is TRBJ1-2; 8 bases fit TRBD1. After removal of 4 bases from V and 6 bases from J, the junction contained 11 bases not matched to a gene. Germline CDR1 SGHRS, CDR2 YFSETQ. The CDR3 consists of 15 residues. Here the CDR3 DNA reads TGCGCCAGCAGCCCGGCCGGACAGGGTTACGATGGCTACACCTTC. Amino acids: CASSPAGQGYDGYTF.

This chain links TRBV28 with TRBJ2-5; 10 bases agree with TRBD2. Germline V gene data show CDR1 as MDHEN and CDR2 as SYDVKM. This CDR3 has 15 residues. The CDR3 nucleotides are TGTGTCGTAAATGGACTAGCGGTCGGTACGGAGACCCAGTACTTC. This gives the protein CVVNGLAVGTETQYF.

Written as DNA, the CDR3 is TGTGCCAGCAGTTACAATCCGGGACAGGGTGAGCAGTACTTC. Translation gives CASSYNPGQGEQYF. The chain employs TRBV6-5 and TRBJ2-7, with 9 positions matching TRBD1. From germline, CDR1 is MNHEY and CDR2 SVGAGI. The V and J ends lost 2 bases and 7 bases, in that order; junction bases with no gene match: 6. The CDR3 is 14 amino acids.

The chain carries TRBV5-4 and TRBJ1-1; TRBD1 aligns across 9 bases. V lost 0 bases to trimming and J lost 4 bases; unmatched junction nucleotides: 1. The CDR3 covers 14 residues. Per the germline V gene, CDR1 is SGHNT and CDR2 is YYREEE (reference sequence). In DNA, the CDR3 is TGTGCCAGCAGCTTGGTGACAGGGGGCACTGAAGCTTTCTTT. It is translated as CASSLVTGGTEAFF.

CDR3 residues: CASSVMGTYQETQYF. The CDR3 region has the DNA TGTGCCAGCAGCGTAATGGGGACATACCAAGAGACCCAGTACTTC. The chain has TRBV9 and TRBJ2-5; D might be TRBD1 (6 bases). V gave up 1 base and J gave up 0 bases, with 10 bases separating them. Germline CDR1 and CDR2: SGDLS and YYNGEE. This CDR3 region has 15 residues.

The rearrangement joins TRBV5-4 to TRBJ2-5; D may be TRBD2 (6 bases). This CDR3 has 14 amino acids. V lost 1 base and J lost 6, with 13 bases in between. CDR1 is SGHNT, CDR2 YYREEE, per germline (reference sequence). CDR3 region: CASSLSGVKKTQYF. As DNA, the CDR3 is TGTGCCAGCAGCTTGTCGGGAGTTAAAAAGACCCAGTACTTC. Full variable domain (rest looked up from reference TRBV5-4 and TRBJ2-5): ETGVTQSPTHLIKTRGQQVTLRCSSQSGHNTVSWYQQALGQGPQFIFQYYREEENGRGNFPPRFSGLQFPNYSSELNVNALELDDSALYLCASSLSGVKKTQYFGPGTRLLVL.

The chain recombines TRBV6-5 with TRBJ1-1; D uncertain. CDR3 length: 15 residues. In germline, CDR1 is MNHEY, CDR2 SVGAGI. Trimming removed 6 bases from V and 1 base from J, with 15 bases in between. The CDR3, as DNA: TGTGCCAGCAGCCAATCTAGTAACCGGAACACTGAAGCTTTCTTT. Its protein product is CASSQSSNRNTEAFF.

This sequence joins TRBV19 and TRBJ2-7; 7 bases agree with TRBD1. The CDR3 runs 14 residues. The germline CDR1 and CDR2 sequences are LNHDA and SQIVND (reference sequence). The trim removed 4 bases at V and 6 bases at J, leaving 9 bases unmatched. The CDR3 sequence is CASSSRGGWPEQYF. The CDR3 DNA follows: TGTGCCAGTAGTAGCCGAGGGGGCTGGCCCGAGCAGTACTTC. Looking up the rest from reference TRBV19 and TRBJ2-7 gives the full variable domain: DGGITQSPKYLFRKEGQNVTLSCEQNLNHDAMYWYRQDPGQGLRLIYYSQIVNDFQKGDIAEGYSVSREKKESFPLTVTSAQKNPTAFYLCASSSRGGWPEQYFGPGTRLTVT.

The V call is TRBV6-5, the J call TRBJ2-7; possible D gene TRBD1, 6 bases. Germline CDR1 MNHEY, CDR2 SVGAGI. Trimming left V 2 bases short and J 0 bases short, with 11 bases between. The CDR3 extends over 15 amino acids. CDR3: CASSYGGQTSYEQYF. For the CDR3, the DNA is TGTGCCAGCAGTTACGGGGGACAAACCTCCTACGAGCAGTACTTC.

This chain uses TRBV27 with TRBJ1-6; no firm D call. CDR3 size: 15 residues. Looked up from germline, CDR1 is MNHEY and CDR2 is SMNVEV (reference sequence). V lost 7 bases and J lost 0, with 10 bases in between. The CDR3 protein is CASKQGSSYNSPLHF. The CDR3 DNA is TGTGCCAGCAAACAAGGGAGCTCCTATAATTCACCCCTCCACTTT.